This T cell receptor (beta chain) was captured by sequencing in a study of cytomegalovirus exposure and HLA in healthy donors. Turning to the study itself: As released early, the data held around 80 million unique TCRs from HLA-typed donors.

The junction had 10 bases not matched to a gene; V was cut back by 1 base and J by 0 bases. The CDR3 loop spans 18 amino acids. Germline V gene sequence: CDR1 SEHNR, CDR2 FQNEAQ (reference sequence). General study points: About 87% or about 30% of the time was how often most TCR beta V segments were productive, according to an earlier analysis.

PCR employed 60 Vbeta and 13 Jbeta primers. The table came from immunoSEQ multiplex PCR; TCRdb's copy has only in-frame clones and leaves some out. The table shows some 150,000 clones, with more than 75% occurring only once. A single count supports this clone. Its matching antigen is unknown. This clonotype was obtained from a woman between 50 and 59 years old in good health and CMV-seropositive. What was sequenced was PBMCs. The gene calls are TRBV7-9 and TRBJ2-7; 9 nucleotides agree with TRBD2. The CDR3 DNA sequence: TGTGCCAGCAGCTTAGAGTCCAGCGGGGGGCCCCCCTCCTACGAGCAGTACTTC. It specifies CASSLESSGGPPSYEQYF. Using reference TRBV7-9 and TRBJ2-7 for the parts outside the CDR3, the full variable domain is DTGVSQNPRHKITKRGQNVTFRCDPISEHNRLYWYRQTLGQGPEFLTYFQNEAQLEKSRLLSDRFSAERPKGSFSTLEIQRTEQGDSAMYLCASSLESSGGPPSYEQYFGPGTRLTVT.